A single sample gave rise to the 5 T cell receptor beta chains below, sequenced in a study of blood T cell repertoires in COVID-19. The protocol was immunoSEQ multiplex PCR, while the TCRdb copy is restricted to in-frame clones and leaves out a portion. The data show approximately 200,000 clones, with approximately 86% seen just once and roughly 4% held by the top ten. Sequencing was performed on PBMCs or T cells enriched from blood (not recorded which). The receptor set was obtained from a woman younger than 45 who had been exposed to COVID-19.

The chain uses TRBV7-2 and TRBJ2-7, with 7 bases identical to TRBD1. The germline CDR1 and CDR2 sequences are SGHTA and FQGNSA. Unmatched junction bases numbered 10, after V lost 5 bases and J lost 6 bases. CDR3 length: 14 residues. CDR3 amino acids: CASSPPPGGVEQYF. In DNA form, the CDR3 reads TGTGCCAGCAGCCCCCCTCCAGGGGGAGTCGAGCAGTACTTC.

The chain couples TRBV2 to TRBJ2-7; D may be TRBD2 (5 bases). V gave up 8 bases and J gave up 3 bases, with 14 bases separating them. The CDR3 totals 13 residues. In germline, CDR1 is SNHLY, CDR2 FYNNEI. In nucleotides, the CDR3 is TGTGCCAGCGGCCCCCGAGGGATCTACGAGCAGTACTTC. Protein sequence: CASGPRGIYEQYF.

This clone occurred once. The chain couples TRBV2 to TRBJ1-5; 10 positions agree with TRBD1. The CDR3 sequence is 15 residues long. CDR1 and CDR2 from the germline V gene are SNHLY and FYNNEI. V shed 5 bases, J shed 6 bases, and the junction held 7 bases outside the gene matches. CDR3: CASSSTGGGFQPQHF. The CDR3 coding sequence is TGTGCCAGCAGTTCGACAGGGGGCGGCTTTCAGCCCCAGCATTTT.

The chain couples TRBV5-1 to TRBJ1-1, with 7 bases that match TRBD1. The ends lost 3 bases at V and 4 bases at J; junction bases unmatched: 9. Germline V gene data show CDR1 as SGHRS and CDR2 as YFSETQ. CDR3 length: 15 amino acids. CDR3 amino acids: CASSSDGSGGTEAFF. For the CDR3, the DNA is TGCGCCAGCAGCTCGGATGGCTCAGGGGGCACTGAAGCTTTCTTT. The full variable domain, in which reference TRBV5-1 and TRBJ1-1 provide the parts outside the CDR3, is KAGVTQTPRYLIKTRGQQVTLSCSPISGHRSVSWYQQTPGQGLQFLFEYFSETQRNKGNFPGRFSGRQFSNSRSEMNVSTLELGDSALYLCASSSDGSGGTEAFFGQGTRLTVV.

The chain recombines TRBV5-1 with TRBJ2-7; 8 nucleotides line up with TRBD2. Germline CDR1 is SGHRS and CDR2 is YFSETQ. The CDR3 is 16 amino acids. V lost 5 bases, J lost 0 bases, and 10 bases stayed unmatched. CDR3 residues: CASSRTRGGLSYEQYF. In DNA form, the CDR3 reads TGCGCCAGCAGTCGAACTCGGGGGGGACTCTCCTACGAGCAGTACTTC.